This T cell receptor (beta chain) came from a study of identical twins. V was trimmed by 1 base and J by 1 base, leaving 7 bases between them. The CDR3 sequence is 15 residues long. From germline, CDR1 is SGHAT and CDR2 FQNNGV. Notes on the study in general: Alpha sequences that were out-of-frame and twin-shared showed an excess of low generation probability. In cord blood, abundant beta clonotypes had fewer insertions; memory showed no trend.

Template switching, a step in the protocol, added a universal primer site, and cDNA carried unique molecular identifiers. TCRdb re-called the 5' RACE reads with MiXCR, one entry per CDR3 protein. The sample has under 1 million distinct CDR3 sequences, approximately 13% seen once. This clonotype has ten or more counts. The target antigen is unknown. These records were also assigned to another study, of yellow fever vaccine responses in identical twins. That work adds: The authors reported partly convergent, partly personalized vaccine responses in identical twins.

This receptor was obtained from a woman aged 18-29 years in good health. Sample: PBMCs. The V and J genes are TRBV11-2 and TRBJ2-2; D gene uncertain. CDR3 sequence (DNA): TGTGCCAGCAGCTTAGCTCAGTGGAACACCGGGGAGCTGTTTTTT. Protein product: CASSLAQWNTGELFF.